Shown below are 16 T cell receptor beta chains from a single sample sequenced in a study of blood T cell repertoires in COVID-19. The data were produced by immunoSEQ multiplex PCR, yet TCRdb's version contains in-frame clones alone and is incomplete. The sample consists of some 490,000 clones, less than 90% of them appearing once. Sequencing was carried out using PBMCs or T cells enriched from blood (not recorded which). Receptors originate from a woman aged 60-75 years who had recovered from COVID-19.

This clone appeared a single time. The rearrangement joins TRBV2 to TRBJ1-2; D perhaps matches TRBD1 (6 bases). Germline lookup yields CDR1 SNHLY and CDR2 FYNNEI. Trimming pared 5 bases from V and 4 bases from J, leaving 11 bases between. CDR3 length equals 13 residues. CDR3 DNA sequence: TGTGCCAGCAGTAAGGGGGGGGCCTATGGCTACACCTTC. Its protein product is CASSKGGAYGYTF.

The chain links TRBV5-4 to TRBJ2-1, with 9 bases aligning to TRBD2. The CDR3 loop spans 18 amino acids. V lost 0 bases, J lost 6 bases, and 13 bases stayed unmatched. In germline, CDR1 is SGHNT, CDR2 YYREEE (reference sequence). The DNA of the CDR3 is TGTGCCAGCAGCTTGGGATGGGCAAGCGGGGGGCTTCTCAATGAGCAGTTCTTC. The encoded protein is CASSLGWASGGLLNEQFF.

The CDR3 protein is CATSDPRGAGNTQYF. The CDR3 DNA reads as TGTGCCACCAGTGATCCCCGGGGGGCGGGAAATACGCAGTATTTT. V and J are TRBV24-1 and TRBJ2-3; the D gene is possibly TRBD2 (7 bases). The CDR3 consists of 15 residues. V lost 3 bases to trimming and J lost 7 bases, with 16 bases between them. CDR1 is KGHDR and CDR2 is SFDVKD in the germline V gene.

V gene TRBV7-9 combines with J gene TRBJ1-5, with no clear D. V was shortened by 2 bases and J by 7 bases, with 9 bases between the two germline ends. This CDR3 is 13 amino acids long. Germline lookup yields CDR1 SEHNR and CDR2 FQNEAQ (reference sequence). CDR3 coding DNA: TGTGCCAGCAGCTTAAGGGAGACGCAGCCCCAGCATTTT. This codes for CASSLRETQPQHF.

This chain uses TRBV5-5 with TRBJ2-7, with a tentative D call TRBD1 (6 bases). From germline, CDR1 is SGHKS and CDR2 YYEKEE (reference sequence). Trimming removed 2 bases from V and 5 bases from J, with 14 bases in between. The CDR3 spans 14 residues. The CDR3 loop is CASSFRQVSHEQYF. The CDR3 coding sequence is TGTGCCAGCAGCTTCCGACAGGTATCCCACGAGCAGTACTTC.

The count of this clone is one. The gene calls are TRBV7-9 and TRBJ1-5; D may be TRBD1 (6 bases). This CDR3 contains 15 residues. The ends were cut back, 5 bases at V and 2 bases at J, with 13 bases in the middle. Germline V CDR1 and CDR2: SEHNR, FQNEAQ (reference sequence). The CDR3 protein is CASSPQGIGNQPQHF. The DNA of the CDR3 is TGTGCCAGCAGCCCCCAGGGGATTGGCAATCAGCCCCAGCATTTT.

The rearrangement uses TRBV27 and TRBJ2-6, with D possibly being TRBD1 (5 bases). Per the germline V gene, CDR1 is MNHEY and CDR2 is SMNVEV (reference sequence). Deletions cut 2 bases from V and 4 bases from J, with 9 bases between. The CDR3 consists of 15 residues. The CDR3 sequence is CASSLKGSGANVLTF. DNA for the CDR3: TGTGCCAGCAGTTTAAAGGGGTCGGGGGCCAACGTCCTGACTTTC. Filled out from reference TRBV27 and TRBJ2-6, the complete variable domain reads EAQVTQNPRYLITVTGKKLTVTCSQNMNHEYMSWYRQDPGLGLRQIYYSMNVEVTDKGDVPEGYKVSRKEKRNFPLILESPSPNQTSLYFCASSLKGSGANVLTFGAGSRLTVL.

The rearrangement links TRBV7-6 to TRBJ2-7; D is uncertain. Per the germline V gene, CDR1 is SGHVS and CDR2 is FNYEAQ. The CDR3 sequence is 14 residues long. V was shortened by 2 bases and J by 1 base, with 9 bases between the two germline ends. CDR3 in amino acids: CASSLSVVSYEQYF. The CDR3 nucleotides read TGTGCCAGCAGCTTATCTGTCGTATCCTACGAGCAGTACTTC. Complete variable domain (other parts from reference TRBV7-6 and TRBJ2-7): GAGVSQSPRYKVTKRGQDVALRCDPISGHVSLYWYRQALGQGPEFLTYFNYEAQQDKSGLPNDRFSAERPEGSISTLTIQRTEQRDSAMYRCASSLSVVSYEQYFGPGTRLTVT.

V is TRBV18 and J is TRBJ1-2; 8 bases align to TRBD1. In germline, CDR1 is KGHSH, CDR2 LQKENI. This CDR3 contains 16 residues. V shed 3 bases, J shed 0 bases, and the junction held 6 bases outside the gene matches. The CDR3 bases are TGTGCCAGCTCACCGCAGGGGGCGGTAGCTAACTATGGCTACACCTTC. Residues: CASSPQGAVANYGYTF.

The V gene is TRBV28, the J gene TRBJ1-5; no reliable D call. This CDR3 has 13 amino acids. Trimming cost V 8 bases and J 1 base, with 9 bases left between them. The germline V gene encodes CDR1 MDHEN and CDR2 SYDVKM. As DNA, the CDR3 is TGTGCCAGCGTGGGCAGCAGCAATCAGCCCCAGCATTTT. It translates to CASVGSSNQPQHF.

The CDR3 loop reads CASSPMGGAYEQYF. As DNA, the CDR3 is TGCGCCAGCAGCCCGATGGGAGGGGCCTACGAGCAGTACTTC. The V and J genes are TRBV5-1 and TRBJ2-7, with 7 positions matching TRBD2. Trimming at V came to 4 bases and at J to 2 bases, leaving 6 bases not matched to a gene. The V gene's germline CDR1 is SGHRS and CDR2 YFSETQ. The CDR3 runs to 14 residues.

The V and J genes are TRBV14 and TRBJ1-2; unclear D gene. This CDR3 has 14 residues. The germline CDR1 and CDR2 sequences are SGHDN and FVKESK. The ends were cut back, 0 bases at V and 4 bases at J, with 9 bases in the middle. The CDR3 DNA sequence: TGTGCCAGCAGCCAAGATGCAGGCGCCTATGGCTACACCTTC. Residues: CASSQDAGAYGYTF.

The genes are TRBV2 and TRBJ2-3, with 8 nucleotides matching TRBD2. Germline lookup yields CDR1 SNHLY and CDR2 FYNNEI. This CDR3 has 16 residues. V was clipped by 0 bases and J by 1 base; unmatched bases: 3. The DNA for the CDR3 is TGTGCCAGCAGTGAAGCGGGACTAGATCGCACAGATACGCAGTATTTT. Translation: CASSEAGLDRTDTQYF.

The chain employs TRBV11-3 and TRBJ1-2; TRBD1 aligns across 7 bases. CDR1 and CDR2 from the germline V gene are SGHNT and YENEEA. The junction had 9 bases not matched to a gene; V was cut back by 4 bases and J by 4 bases. The CDR3 is 15 residues long. In DNA form, the CDR3 reads TGTGCCAGCAGCTATGGACAGGCCCTGGGCTATGGCTACACCTTC. Its protein is CASSYGQALGYGYTF.

The V gene is TRBV5-1, the J gene TRBJ2-1; D not resolved. Trimming took off 2 bases at V and 4 bases at J, with 7 bases between the two ends. The germline gives CDR1 SGHRS, CDR2 YFSETQ. The CDR3 extends over 13 amino acids. The CDR3, as DNA: TGCGCCAGCAGCTTCGGAGATTACAATGAGCAGTTCTTC. This sequence encodes CASSFGDYNEQFF. Variable domain in full (rest from reference TRBV5-1 and TRBJ2-1): KAGVTQTPRYLIKTRGQQVTLSCSPISGHRSVSWYQQTPGQGLQFLFEYFSETQRNKGNFPGRFSGRQFSNSRSEMNVSTLELGDSALYLCASSFGDYNEQFFGPGTRLTVL.

This chain connects TRBV24-1 to TRBJ2-1, with 9 bases aligning to TRBD1. Germline V gives CDR1 KGHDR, CDR2 SFDVKD. The trim removed 0 bases at V and 5 bases at J, leaving 1 base unmatched. This CDR3 is built from 15 residues. CDR3 nucleotide sequence: TGTGCCACCAGTGATTTGGGGACAGGGAACAATGAGCAGTTCTTC. Its translation is CATSDLGTGNNEQFF.